The sequence of this TCR beta chain was determined in a study of T cells in Graves' hyperthyroidism and ophthalmopathy. Study-wide background: Pretreatment peripheral blood was obtained at initial diagnosis.

RNA transcripts yielded amplified TCR beta CDR3 regions. Carried out on the TCR CDR3, a first-round RT-PCR used the HTBI primer set. TCRdb called the multiplex PCR reads again in MiXCR, with one record for every CDR3 protein. The table shows more than 350,000 distinct CDR3 sequences, with more than 13% occurring only once. Germline CDR1 is SNHLY and CDR2 is FYNNEI. V was shortened by 6 bases and J by 3 bases, with 9 bases between the two germline ends. The CDR3 is made up of 12 amino acids. This clonotype was seen ten or more times. The chain joins TRBV2 to TRBJ2-7, with D possibly TRBD2 on 5 matching bases. The sequence was obtained from a woman in her thirties with Graves' hyperthyroidism. Material: blood. The CDR3 is CASSVDYYEQYF. The CDR3 bases are TGTGCCAGCAGCGTTGACTACTACGAGCAGTACTTC.